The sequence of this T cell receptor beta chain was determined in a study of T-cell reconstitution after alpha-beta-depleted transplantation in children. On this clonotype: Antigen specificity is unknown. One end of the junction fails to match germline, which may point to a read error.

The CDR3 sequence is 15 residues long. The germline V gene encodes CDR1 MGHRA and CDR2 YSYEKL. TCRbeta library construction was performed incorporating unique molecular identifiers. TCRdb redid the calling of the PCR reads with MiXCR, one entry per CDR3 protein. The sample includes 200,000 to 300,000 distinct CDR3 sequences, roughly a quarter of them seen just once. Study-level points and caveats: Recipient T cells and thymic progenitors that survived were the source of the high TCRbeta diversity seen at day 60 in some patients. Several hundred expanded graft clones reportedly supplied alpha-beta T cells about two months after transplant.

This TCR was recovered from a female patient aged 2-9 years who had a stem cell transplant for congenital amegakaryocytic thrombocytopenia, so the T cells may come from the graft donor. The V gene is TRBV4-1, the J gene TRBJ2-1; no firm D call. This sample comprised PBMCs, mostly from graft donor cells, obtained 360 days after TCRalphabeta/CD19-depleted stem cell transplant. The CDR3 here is CASTQDPVDYHEQFF. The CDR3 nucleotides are TGCGCCAGCACCCAAGATCCAGTCGATTACCATGAGCAGTTCTTC.